The rows below give T cell receptor beta chains drawn from one sample of a study of T cell repertoires in cytomegalovirus infection. TCRdb independently ran MiXCR on the reads; one entry per CDR3 protein. The sample has about 920,000 distinct CDR3 sequences, roughly 31% seen once. No cognate antigen is known for these TCRs. Sample: cultured CD8+ T cells from PBMCs, taken from culture after CMV antigen stimulation. These receptors were obtained from a human donor in good health (CMV status not recorded). Some clones in this sample may be carry-over from other donors' samples. Each CDR3 is given with its conserved first and last residue. D genes are given only for firm matches. The size of a clone is reported for some rows only, either as once, few or many, or as a class for expanded clones.

abundance,d_gene,v_gene,j_gene,CDR3aa,CDR3nt
many,-,TRBV4-1,TRBJ2-1,CASSWGSPYNEQFF,TGCGCCAGCTCCTGGGGCTCTCCCTACAATGAGCAGTTCTTC
-,-,TRBV7-9,TRBJ2-5,CASSLGYSAPQETQYF,TGTGCCAGCAGCTTAGGGTACTCCGCCCCCCAAGAGACCCAGTACTTC
few,-,TRBV4-1,TRBJ2-4,CASSLKPSTTGSRDIQYF,TGCGCCAGCAGCCTAAAGCCTAGTACAACAGGGTCGAGGGACATTCAGTACTTC
few,-,TRBV19,TRBJ2-7,CASNAGASREQYF,TGTGCCAGTAATGCGGGGGCGAGTCGCGAGCAGTACTTC
few,TRBD1,TRBV7-9,TRBJ1-1,CASRSTGMNTEAFF,TGTGCCAGCAGATCGACAGGGATGAACACTGAAGCTTTCTTT
few,TRBD1,TRBV20-1,TRBJ1-5,CSARERTGSNQPQHF,TGCAGTGCTAGAGAACGGACAGGGAGCAATCAGCCCCAGCATTTT
-,-,TRBV28,TRBJ2-5,CASSPLLSDGETQYF,TGTGCCAGCAGTCCCCTCTTATCGGACGGGGAGACCCAGTACTTC
-,TRBD1,TRBV7-9,TRBJ1-4,CASSLTGGLSTNEKLFF,TGTGCCAGCAGCCTCACAGGGGGCTTATCAACTAATGAAAAACTGTTTTTT
-,TRBD1,TRBV6-1,TRBJ1-2,CASSEWPDRGREGYTF,TGTGCCAGCAGTGAATGGCCAGACAGGGGGCGCGAAGGCTACACCTTC
-,-,TRBV3-1,TRBJ2-7,CASSSGTQGGEQYF,TGTGCCAGCAGTTCGGGGACTCAGGGCGGCGAGCAGTACTTC
-,-,TRBV2,TRBJ2-3,CATQGSRDTQYF,TGTGCCACCCAAGGGAGCAGAGATACGCAGTATTTT
-,TRBD2,TRBV5-4,TRBJ2-1,CASSEGLAGVNYNEQFF,TGTGCCAGCAGCGAGGGACTAGCGGGGGTCAACTACAATGAGCAGTTCTTC
-,-,TRBV12-5,TRBJ2-7,CASASGTTDYEQYF,TGTGCTAGTGCCTCCGGGACGACCGACTACGAACAGTACTTC
-,-,TRBV19,TRBJ2-7,CASSIARAGNYEQYF,TGTGCCAGTAGTATAGCCCGGGCAGGGAACTACGAGCAGTACTTC
few,TRBD1,TRBV7-9,TRBJ1-2,CASSTRTGNYGYTF,TGTGCCAGCAGCACCCGGACAGGGAACTATGGCTACACCTTC
-,-,TRBV20-1,TRBJ2-7,CSAREDGSSYEQYF,TGCAGTGCTAGAGAGGACGGTAGCTCCTACGAGCAGTACTTC
-,-,TRBV12-5,TRBJ2-3,CASGFSTDSQSTDTQYF,TGTGCTAGTGGTTTCTCCACGGACAGCCAGAGCACAGATACGCAGTATTTT
many,-,TRBV4-1,TRBJ2-1,CASSLPGHDYNEQFF,TGCGCCAGCAGCCTTCCGGGACACGACTACAATGAGCAGTTCTTC
-,-,TRBV7-9,TRBJ2-5,CASSPRKETQYF,TGTGCCAGCAGCCCAAGGAAAGAGACCCAGTACTTC
-,-,TRBV20-1,TRBJ1-1,CSASRLGMNTEAFF,TGCAGTGCTTCCCGATTGGGCATGAACACTGAAGCTTTCTTT
few,TRBD1,TRBV4-2,TRBJ1-1,CASTAQTGVNTEAFF,TGTGCCAGCACCGCACAAACAGGGGTGAACACTGAAGCTTTCTTT
-,-,TRBV7-9,TRBJ1-2,CASSLLNRVFGYTF,TGTGCCAGCAGCCTCCTAAACAGGGTCTTTGGCTACACCTTC
-,-,TRBV20-1,TRBJ1-1,CSARAGGDTEAFF,TGCAGTGCTAGAGCAGGAGGGGACACTGAAGCTTTCTTT
-,-,TRBV9,TRBJ2-1,CASSVEQSINEQFF,TGTGCCAGCAGCGTAGAACAGTCCATCAATGAGCAGTTCTTC
-,TRBD1,TRBV7-9,TRBJ2-3,CASSGQGASYTQYF,TGTGCCAGCAGCGGACAGGGAGCGTCTTATACGCAGTATTTT
-,-,TRBV9,TRBJ1-1,CASSVGTTTGLWLNTEAFF,TGTGCCAGCAGCGTAGGGACCACAACAGGGCTTTGGCTGAACACTGAAGCTTTCTTT
-,-,TRBV19,TRBJ1-5,CASSILQYSNQPQHF,TGTGCCAGTAGTATATTACAGTATAGCAATCAGCCCCAGCATTTT
-,TRBD2,TRBV20-1,TRBJ2-1,CSARGSLASGGNEQFF,TGCAGTGCTAGAGGGTCCCTGGCTAGCGGGGGAAATGAGCAGTTCTTC
-,-,TRBV7-6,TRBJ1-4,CASSLASRTNEKLFF,TGTGCCAGCAGCTTAGCAAGTAGAACTAATGAAAAACTGTTTTTT
-,-,TRBV6-6,TRBJ2-1,CASSERGRVNRNEQFF,TGTGCCAGCAGCGAACGGGGCAGGGTGAACCGCAATGAGCAGTTCTTC
few,-,TRBV2,TRBJ2-7,CASSAMGGKKREQYF,TGTGCCAGCAGTGCTATGGGCGGTAAAAAAAGAGAGCAGTACTTC
many,TRBD1,TRBV18,TRBJ1-6,CASSPGQGLSPLHF,TGTGCCAGCTCACCGGGACAGGGCCTATCACCCCTCCACTTT
few,-,TRBV6-2/TRBV6-3,TRBJ2-1,CASSFPEGPFF,TGTGCCAGCAGTTTCCCCGAGGGGCCGTTCTTC
once,-,TRBV2,TRBJ2-3,CVSSEEFTTDTQYF,TGTGTCAGCAGTGAAGAGTTCACCACAGATACGCAGTATTTT
few,TRBD1,TRBV12-5,TRBJ2-5,CASALQAGGAKEAQYF,TGTGCTAGTGCCCTGCAGGCAGGGGGCGCGAAGGAGGCCCAGTACTTC
few,-,TRBV7-9,TRBJ2-5,CASTPGWDPYQTQYF,TGTGCCAGCACCCCTGGATGGGACCCCTACCAGACCCAGTACTTC
-,TRBD1,TRBV25-1,TRBJ1-2,CASSGLTGDNYGYTF,TGTGCCAGCAGTGGCCTGACAGGGGATAACTATGGCTACACCTTC
-,-,TRBV27,TRBJ2-1,CASSLRGGTVNNEQFF,TGTGCCAGCAGCTTACGGGGTGGGACGGTCAACAATGAGCAGTTCTTC
few,-,TRBV6-5,TRBJ2-3,CASSYTNLDTQYF,TGTGCCAGCAGTTACACTAACCTAGATACGCAGTATTTT
-,-,TRBV18,TRBJ2-1,CASSPLARSYNEQFF,TGTGCCAGCTCACCACTAGCGCGTAGCTACAATGAGCAGTTCTTC
few,-,TRBV6-2/TRBV6-3,TRBJ1-1,CASELNRRNTEAFF,TGTGCCAGCGAGCTAAACAGACGGAACACTGAAGCTTTCTTT